Following are 32 T cell receptor beta chains from one sample sequenced in a study of regulatory T cells in long-lasting Graves disease. Time point defined: persistent/refractory GD, antithyroid drugs over 5 years with positive TRAb. PBMC-extracted RNA yielded the TCR library. To make TCR beta libraries, researchers used iRepertoire HTBI primers and Arm-PCR of CDR3 regions. TCRdb fed the multiplex PCR reads into MiXCR, producing one record per CDR3 protein. The repertoire holds about 460,000 distinct CDR3 sequences, approximately 22% seen once, with over 10% in the top ten. The source was peripheral blood mononuclear cells (PBMCs), collected when the disease was refractory, from a patient treated with antithyroid drugs. The receptors stem from a female donor with Graves disease.

This clonotype showed up many times. V is TRBV12-3 or TRBV12-4 and J is TRBJ2-4, with TRBD1 matching over 9 bases. This CDR3 has 14 residues. After removal of 5 bases from V and 6 bases from J, the junction contained 5 bases not matched to a gene. CDR3 sequence: CASSPQDRGNIQYF. CDR3 DNA sequence: TGTGCCAGCAGTCCCCAGGACAGGGGAAACATTCAGTACTTC.

This clonotype was recorded at least ten times. V gene TRBV6-1 combines with J gene TRBJ1-1, with 7 bases that match TRBD1. Germline trimming cut 6 bases from V and 1 base from J; bases unmatched to any gene: 5. CDR3 size: 14 residues. Looked up from germline, CDR1 is MNHNS and CDR2 is SASEGT. The CDR3 loop reads CASRPGQENTEAFF. The DNA of the CDR3 is TGTGCCAGCAGGCCAGGACAGGAGAACACTGAAGCTTTCTTT.

This clonotype was recorded a few times. V is TRBV11-2 and J is TRBJ2-1; 8 bases map to TRBD2. V gave up 5 bases and J gave up 7 bases; unmatched junction bases: 10. CDR1 SGHAT and CDR2 FQNNGV come from the germline V gene. The CDR3 sequence is 15 residues long. The CDR3 nucleotides read TGTGCCAGCAGCCCAGTAGCGGGGAAGGGGAATGAGCAGTTCTTC. Residues: CASSPVAGKGNEQFF.

This clonotype was picked up a small number of times. The V call is TRBV6-2 or TRBV6-3, the J call TRBJ1-1, with D possibly being TRBD1 (6 bases). Germline loops: CDR1 MNHEY, CDR2 SVGEGT. The germline V and J ends were trimmed by 6 bases and 1 base, with 18 bases remaining between them. The CDR3 has 16 amino acids. CDR3 amino acids: CASRPIRGGRNTEAFF. The CDR3 nucleotides are TGTGCCAGCAGGCCTATCCGTGGGGGCCGGAACACTGAAGCTTTCTTT.

The rearrangement joins TRBV24-1 to TRBJ2-2; tentatively, D is TRBD1 (5 bases). The CDR3 is made up of 14 amino acids. Germline assignment: CDR1 KGHDR and CDR2 SFDVKD. Trimming removed 1 base from V and 6 bases from J, with 8 bases in between. The CDR3 is CATSDFKGSGELFF. The DNA of the CDR3 is TGTGCCACCAGTGATTTTAAGGGGTCCGGGGAGCTGTTTTTT.

The chain is built from TRBV4-3 and TRBJ2-5; D is possibly TRBD2 (5 bases). Trimming left V 0 bases short and J 5 bases short, with 16 bases between. CDR3 size: 16 residues. Germline loops: CDR1 LGHNA, CDR2 YSLEER. CDR3 loop: CASSQEHPAPGETQYF. CDR3 DNA: TGCGCCAGCAGCCAAGAACACCCCGCACCGGGGGAGACCCAGTACTTC.

There are a few counts of this clonotype. V usage is TRBV28 and J usage is TRBJ1-3, with 7 bases matching TRBD1. Trimming cost V 6 bases and J 4 bases; bases outside gene matches: 9. There are 15 residues in the CDR3. From germline, CDR1 is MDHEN and CDR2 SYDVKM. Here the CDR3 reads CASSPQGGSGNTIYF. The CDR3 bases are TGTGCCAGCAGCCCCCAGGGGGGATCCGGAAACACCATATATTTT.

V is TRBV6-2 or TRBV6-3 and J is TRBJ1-5; the match to TRBD1 covers 7 bases. The V and J ends lost 7 bases and 10 bases, in that order; junction bases with no gene match: 16. Germline-derived CDR1 and CDR2 are MNHEY and SVGEGT. The CDR3 has 15 residues. Here the CDR3 reads CASTRNRGLETPQHF. DNA of the CDR3: TGTGCCAGCACCAGAAACAGGGGATTGGAAACCCCCCAGCATTTT.

The chain carries TRBV20-1 and TRBJ2-7, with D perhaps matching TRBD1 (6 bases). CDR1 is DFQATT and CDR2 is SNEGSKA in the germline V gene (reference sequence). This CDR3 spans 16 amino acids. Deletions cut 2 bases from V and 0 bases from J, with 17 bases between. CDR3 sequence: CSARFTPTGHSYEQYF. The DNA of the CDR3 is TGCAGTGCTAGATTCACCCCAACAGGGCACTCCTACGAGCAGTACTTC.

This clonotype was seen a few times. This sequence joins TRBV5-1 and TRBJ2-7; D is possibly TRBD2 (5 bases). Trimming pared 3 bases from V and 1 base from J, leaving 14 bases between. Germline lookup yields CDR1 SGHRS and CDR2 YFSETQ. The CDR3 runs 15 residues. The CDR3 protein is CASSSDLPGSYEQYF. CDR3 bases: TGCGCCAGCAGCTCGGACCTTCCGGGGTCCTACGAGCAGTACTTC.

The chain couples TRBV7-9 to TRBJ2-1; 12 bases line up with TRBD1. Germline V CDR1 and CDR2: SEHNR, FQNEAQ (reference sequence). V lost 4 bases to trimming and J lost 7 bases; unmatched junction nucleotides: 2. CDR3 length: 14 amino acids. CDR3 in DNA: TGTGCCAGCAGCTGGGGACAGGGGGCAAATGAGCAGTTCTTC. Translation gives CASSWGQGANEQFF.

This clonotype was recorded many times. The chain combines TRBV10-2 with TRBJ1-1; tentative D call: TRBD1 (5 bases). Trimming shortened V by 5 bases and J by 4 bases, and 14 bases separated the two germline ends. The CDR3 extends over 14 amino acids. CDR1 and CDR2 from the germline V gene are WSHSY and SAAADI. The CDR3: CASSSGRRATEAFF. CDR3 sequence (DNA): TGCGCCAGCAGTTCAGGGAGGAGGGCCACTGAAGCTTTCTTT.

This chain links TRBV20-1 with TRBJ1-1; TRBD1 might be the D (6 bases). V was clipped by 0 bases and J by 5 bases, with 16 bases between them. Germline V lookup: CDR1 DFQATT, CDR2 SNEGSKA (reference sequence). The CDR3 loop spans 15 amino acids. This CDR3 reads CSARDWGAGRTEAFF. For the CDR3, the DNA is TGCAGTGCTAGAGATTGGGGGGCGGGTAGGACTGAAGCTTTCTTT.

This clonotype has at least ten counts. The rearrangement links TRBV28 to TRBJ1-2, with D possibly matching TRBD1 (5 bases). The germline V gene has CDR1 MDHEN and CDR2 SYDVKM. V lost 8 bases to trimming and J lost 10 bases, with 14 bases between them. The CDR3 extends over 11 amino acids. The CDR3 sequence is CASGADKLYTF. In DNA, the CDR3 is TGTGCCAGCGGGGCGGACAAACTCTACACCTTC.

In this sample, this clonotype turned up a few times. V usage is TRBV29-1 and J usage is TRBJ2-2; tentative D call: TRBD2 (6 bases). Germline CDR1 reads SQVTM; CDR2 reads ANQGSEA. The CDR3 contains 14 residues. Deletions cut 0 bases from V and 7 bases from J, with 12 bases between. CDR3 nucleotide sequence: TGCAGCGTTGAAGATCTTCAGGGAGGCGGGGAGCTGTTTTTT. Residues: CSVEDLQGGGELFF.

This clonotype has at least ten counts. The gene calls are TRBV12-3 or TRBV12-4 and TRBJ1-1; D remains ambiguous. V dropped 4 bases and J dropped 1 base, with 13 bases sitting between them. CDR3 size: 15 residues. CDR3 in amino acids: CASSWRVGENTEAFF. DNA of the CDR3: TGTGCCAGCAGTTGGCGGGTCGGGGAGAACACTGAAGCTTTCTTT.

This clonotype was seen at least ten times. This chain uses TRBV12-3 or TRBV12-4 with TRBJ2-7; D ambiguous. The CDR3 has 14 residues. The V and J ends lost 2 bases and 2 bases respectively, with 10 bases between them. The CDR3 nucleotides read TGTGCCAGCAGTTTAATGGCTCGAACCTACGAGCAGTACTTC. Encoded protein: CASSLMARTYEQYF.

In its sample, this clonotype was seen many times. This chain uses TRBV6-1 with TRBJ1-1; no clear D gene. The CDR3 is 12 residues long. Germline CDR1 reads MNHNS; CDR2 reads SASEGT. The V end was cut by 3 bases, the J end by 11 bases, with 13 bases between. The CDR3 DNA sequence: TGTGCCAGCAGTGAGCGGGCGGCGGGGGCTTTCTTT. This sequence encodes CASSERAAGAFF.

The rearrangement links TRBV11-3 to TRBJ2-7; D possibly corresponds to TRBD2 (5 bases). The CDR3 length is 16 residues. The germline V and J ends were trimmed by 4 bases and 2 bases, with 18 bases remaining between them. The germline gives CDR1 SGHNT, CDR2 YENEEA. CDR3 sequence: CASSSPRTGKPYEQYF. The CDR3 nucleotides read TGTGCCAGCAGCTCACCTAGGACCGGGAAGCCCTACGAGCAGTACTTC.

The table lists this clonotype with many counts. The chain recombines TRBV6-1 with TRBJ1-5, with TRBD1 matching over 8 bases. The ends lost 8 bases at V and 1 base at J; junction bases unmatched: 4. This CDR3 spans 14 amino acids. Germline lookup yields CDR1 MNHNS and CDR2 SASEGT. The CDR3 spells CASDRTGSNQPQHF. For the CDR3, the DNA is TGTGCCAGCGACCGGACAGGGAGCAATCAGCCCCAGCATTTT.

This clonotype was detected many times. The chain couples TRBV7-3 to TRBJ1-2; no firm D call. The V end lost 5 bases, the J end lost 4 bases, and 14 bases lay between the germline ends. CDR1 is SGHTA, CDR2 FQGTGA, per germline. The CDR3 runs 14 residues. In nucleotides, the CDR3 is TGTGCCAGCAGCCCCTTCGCGGCAGGCTATGGCTACACCTTC. Protein product: CASSPFAAGYGYTF. Full variable domain (rest looked up from reference TRBV7-3 and TRBJ1-2): GAGVSQTPSNKVTEKGKYVELRCDPISGHTALYWYRQSLGQGPEFLIYFQGTGAADDSGLPNDRFFAVRPEGSVSTLKIQRTERGDSAVYLCASSPFAAGYGYTFGSGTRLTVV.

This clonotype has only a few counts. The gene calls are TRBV7-2 and TRBJ1-1, with a tentative D call TRBD1 (6 bases). Per germline, CDR1 SGHTA and CDR2 FQGNSA. Trimming removed 1 base at V and 4 bases at J, with 13 bases between. The CDR3 loop spans 15 amino acids. CDR3 sequence (DNA): TGTGCCAGCAGCTTAGTACTCGAGGGGGGCACTGAAGCTTTCTTT. Its translation is CASSLVLEGGTEAFF. The variable domain in full, with the rest retrieved from reference TRBV7-2 and TRBJ1-1, is GAGVSQSPSNKVTEKGKDVELRCDPISGHTALYWYRQSLGQGLEFLIYFQGNSAPDKSGLPSDRFSAERTGGSVSTLTIQRTQQEDSAVYLCASSLVLEGGTEAFFGQGTRLTVV.

This clonotype was counted a few times. The chain couples TRBV13 to TRBJ1-1; D may be TRBD1 (6 bases). Germline V gene lookup returns CDR1 PRHDT and CDR2 FYEKMQ (reference sequence). There are 13 residues in the CDR3. V was trimmed by 5 bases and J by 9 bases, leaving 16 bases between them. CDR3 loop: CASSLEGGGKAFF. In DNA, the CDR3 is TGTGCCAGCAGCCTGGAGGGGGGCGGAAAAGCTTTCTTT.

The V and J genes are TRBV28 and TRBJ2-3; the D gene is possibly TRBD2 (6 bases). The CDR3 loop spans 16 amino acids. The V end was cut by 5 bases, the J end by 3 bases, with 18 bases between. CDR1 is MDHEN and CDR2 is SYDVKM in the germline V gene. CDR3 DNA sequence: TGTGCCAGCAGTCCCCATAGCGGATCACTAACAGATACGCAGTATTTT. Translated: CASSPHSGSLTDTQYF.

This clonotype occurred a few times. The chain is built from TRBV6-4 and TRBJ2-5; 14 bases align to TRBD2. J was trimmed by 4 bases and V by 3 bases; bases with no gene match: 13. This CDR3 has 19 amino acids. The germline V gene encodes CDR1 MRHNA and CDR2 SNTAGT. Here the CDR3 reads CASSERPPGLAGVGETQYF. CDR3 coding DNA: TGTGCCAGCAGTGAGAGACCTCCGGGACTAGCGGGGGTGGGAGAGACCCAGTACTTC.

J is TRBJ2-2 and V is TRBV5-1, with 15 bases lining up with TRBD2. This CDR3 comprises 18 residues. V was pared by 5 bases and J by 0 bases, with 5 bases of the junction left unmatched. The germline CDR1 and CDR2 sequences are SGHRS and YFSETQ. The DNA for the CDR3 is TGCGCCAGCAGATCCGGGACTAGCGGGGGGACGAACACCGGGGAGCTGTTTTTT. This gives the protein CASRSGTSGGTNTGELFF.

This clonotype was seen a few times. The chain recombines TRBV19 with TRBJ1-2; TRBD1 agrees at 7 bases. This CDR3 spans 13 amino acids. CDR1 and CDR2 from the germline V gene are LNHDA and SQIVND (reference sequence). The V and J ends lost 5 bases and 6 bases, in that order; junction bases with no gene match: 6. The DNA of the CDR3 is TGTGCCAGTAGTCCCGGACAGGTGGATGGCTACACCTTC. Its protein product is CASSPGQVDGYTF.

This clonotype was picked up a small number of times. This rearrangement joins TRBV28 to TRBJ2-3; a possible D gene is TRBD1 (5 bases). CDR1 is MDHEN, CDR2 SYDVKM, per germline. This CDR3 contains 17 residues. Between the trimmed V and J ends, which lost 5 bases and 2 bases, there was a span of 20 bases. The CDR3 sequence: CASSLPVRTTYTDTQYF. In DNA, the CDR3 is TGTGCCAGCAGTCTCCCGGTCCGGACAACGTACACAGATACGCAGTATTTT. Full variable domain (missing parts from reference TRBV28 and TRBJ2-3): DVKVTQSSRYLVKRTGEKVFLECVQDMDHENMFWYRQDPGLGLRLIYFSYDVKMKEKGDIPEGYSVSREKKERFSLILESASTNQTSMYLCASSLPVRTTYTDTQYFGPGTRLTVL.

This clonotype was seen many times. The chain links TRBV12-3 or TRBV12-4 to TRBJ2-5; 7 bases align to TRBD2. The CDR3 runs to 13 residues. Losses at the gene ends were 2 bases for V and 5 bases for J; bases not matched to a gene: 2. CDR3 sequence (DNA): TGTGCCAGCAGTTTATGGGGAGGGGAGACCCAGTACTTC. Its protein product is CASSLWGGETQYF.

This clonotype has ten or more counts. V and J are TRBV28 and TRBJ1-2, with D maybe TRBD1 (5 bases). The germline gives CDR1 MDHEN, CDR2 SYDVKM. The germline V and J ends were trimmed by 2 bases and 4 bases, with 5 bases remaining between them. The CDR3 runs to 12 residues. CDR3 sequence reads: CASSLTGYGYTF. The CDR3 DNA reads TGTGCCAGCAGTTTAACAGGCTATGGCTACACCTTC.

This clonotype was observed a handful of times. The chain combines TRBV19 with TRBJ1-1; possibly TRBD1 for D (6 bases). Germline V gene lookup returns CDR1 LNHDA and CDR2 SQIVND (reference sequence). CDR3 length equals 13 residues. V was trimmed by 6 bases and J by 5 bases, leaving 13 bases between them. The DNA of the CDR3 is TGTGCCAGTAGCGGGACAATTTGGACTGAAGCTTTCTTT. Protein product: CASSGTIWTEAFF.

The V and J genes are TRBV5-1 and TRBJ1-6; D remains unclear. Germline CDR1 and CDR2: SGHRS and YFSETQ. V gave up 2 bases and J gave up 7 bases, with 19 bases separating them. This CDR3 spans 17 amino acids. The CDR3 DNA sequence: TGCGCCAGCAGCTTACTACTACGGGGTAGGAGGAATTCACCCCTCCACTTT. Translated, it gives CASSLLLRGRRNSPLHF.